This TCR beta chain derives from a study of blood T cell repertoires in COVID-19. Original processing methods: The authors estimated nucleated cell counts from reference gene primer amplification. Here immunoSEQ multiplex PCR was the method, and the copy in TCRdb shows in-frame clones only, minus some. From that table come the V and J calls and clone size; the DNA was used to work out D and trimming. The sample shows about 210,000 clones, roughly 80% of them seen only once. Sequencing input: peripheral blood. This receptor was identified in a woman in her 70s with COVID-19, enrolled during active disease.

CDR3 bases: TGTGCCAGCAGCCAAGACCGACACCGTCCCGGGAGGGCCTACAATGAGCAGTTCTTC. Its translation is CASSQDRHRPGRAYNEQFF. The rearrangement joins TRBV3-1 (or the pseudogene TRBV3-2) to TRBJ2-1; 8 nucleotides agree with TRBD2. This CDR3 has 19 amino acids. V shed 0 bases and J 2 bases; nucleotides not matched to a gene: 12. Germline-derived CDR1 and CDR2 are LGHDT and YNNKEL (reference sequence).